The 8 T cell receptor beta chains listed next were all sequenced from one sample in a study of blood T cell repertoires in COVID-19. Clones were sequenced by immunoSEQ multiplex PCR, and TCRdb holds only the in-frame ones, with some missing. The data show roughly 110,000 clones, around 83% seen once. The sequencing input was peripheral blood. All receptors come from a woman in her sixties with COVID-19, enrolled during active disease.

The CDR3, as DNA: TGCGCCAGCAGCTCCCCCAGGGGGCAGGCTAACTATGGCTACACCTTC. Translating gives CASSSPRGQANYGYTF. The genes are TRBV5-1 and TRBJ1-2, with 8 bases that match TRBD1. Germline CDR1 is SGHRS and CDR2 is YFSETQ. Trimming cost V 3 bases and J 0 bases; bases outside gene matches: 7. The length of the CDR3 is 16 residues.

The V gene is TRBV27, the J gene TRBJ1-1; 8 nucleotides match TRBD1. CDR3 length: 14 residues. V shed 4 bases and J 4 bases; nucleotides not matched to a gene: 5. Germline V gene sequence: CDR1 MNHEY, CDR2 SMNVEV (reference sequence). The CDR3 here is CASSSPQGGTEAFF. The CDR3 DNA reads TGTGCCAGCAGTTCACCACAGGGGGGCACTGAAGCTTTCTTT.

The V gene is TRBV7-9, the J gene TRBJ2-1; a weak D match, TRBD1 (6 bases). Looked up from germline, CDR1 is SEHNR and CDR2 is FQNEAQ (reference sequence). Trimming left V 5 bases short and J 4 bases short, with 15 bases between. The CDR3 runs 15 residues. CDR3 sequence reads: CASSQRGGSYNEQFF. The CDR3 DNA reads as TGTGCCAGCAGCCAGAGAGGGGGAAGTTACAATGAGCAGTTCTTC.

The gene calls are TRBV10-3 and TRBJ2-3, with TRBD2 matching 12 bases. The CDR3 totals 18 residues. CDR1 is ENHRY and CDR2 is SYGVKD in the germline V gene. V lost 6 bases and J lost 1; bases outside the gene matches: 11. The CDR3 is CAIRLTSGGAQGTDTQYF. The CDR3 nucleotides read TGTGCCATCAGGTTGACTAGCGGGGGTGCTCAGGGCACAGATACGCAGTATTTT.

The chain joins TRBV2 to TRBJ1-1, with TRBD1 matching over 9 bases. Germline V gene sequence: CDR1 SNHLY, CDR2 FYNNEI. CDR3 length: 12 amino acids. After removal of 6 bases from V and 7 bases from J, the junction contained 3 bases not matched to a gene. The CDR3 reads CASRTGGLEAFF. The CDR3 DNA sequence: TGTGCCAGCAGAACAGGGGGCCTTGAAGCTTTCTTT.

The chain employs TRBV30 and TRBJ1-2; 9 bases are a match to TRBD1. With 2 bases clipped from V and 4 bases from J, the junction kept 8 bases outside the gene matches. The CDR3 has 15 residues. Germline CDR1 and CDR2: GTSNPN and SVGIG (reference sequence). The CDR3, as DNA: TGTGCCTGGAGTATTCCGGGACAGGGTGCCTATGGCTACACCTTC. The encoded protein is CAWSIPGQGAYGYTF.

The genes are TRBV18 and TRBJ1-5; maybe TRBD1 (6 bases). The CDR3 is 15 residues long. V gave up 1 base and J gave up 6 bases, with 13 bases separating them. Germline V gives CDR1 KGHSH, CDR2 LQKENI. This CDR3 reads CASSPRSGDPQPQHF. DNA of the CDR3: TGTGCCAGCTCACCACGGTCAGGGGACCCTCAGCCCCAGCATTTT.

The chain is built from TRBV6-5 and TRBJ2-7; D is perhaps TRBD2 (6 bases). The germline gives CDR1 MNHEY, CDR2 SVGAGI. V gave up 8 bases and J gave up 3 bases, with 14 bases separating them. CDR3 length: 13 amino acids. CDR3 sequence (DNA): TGTGCCAGCGCCCGAAGGGGACTCTACGAGCAGTACTTC. Translation gives CASARRGLYEQYF.